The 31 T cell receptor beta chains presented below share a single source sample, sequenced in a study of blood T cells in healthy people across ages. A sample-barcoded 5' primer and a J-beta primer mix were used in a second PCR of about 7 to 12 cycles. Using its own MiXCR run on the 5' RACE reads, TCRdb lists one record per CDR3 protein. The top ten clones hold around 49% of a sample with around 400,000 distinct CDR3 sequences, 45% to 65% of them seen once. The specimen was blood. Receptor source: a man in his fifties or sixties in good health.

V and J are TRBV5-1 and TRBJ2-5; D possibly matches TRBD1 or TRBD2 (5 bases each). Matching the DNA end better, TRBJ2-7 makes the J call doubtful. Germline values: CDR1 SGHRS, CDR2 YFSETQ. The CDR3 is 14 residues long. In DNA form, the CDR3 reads TGCGCCAGCAGCTTGGAGGGGCCGGGGTACGAGCAGTACTTC. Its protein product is CASSLEGPGYEQYF.

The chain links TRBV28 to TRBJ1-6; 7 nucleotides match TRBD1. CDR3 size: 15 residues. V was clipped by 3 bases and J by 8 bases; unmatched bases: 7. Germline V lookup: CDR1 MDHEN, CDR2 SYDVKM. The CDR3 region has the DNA TGTGCCAGCAGTTTTTCCACAGGGGCGGATTCACCCCTCCACTTT. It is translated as CASSFSTGADSPLHF.

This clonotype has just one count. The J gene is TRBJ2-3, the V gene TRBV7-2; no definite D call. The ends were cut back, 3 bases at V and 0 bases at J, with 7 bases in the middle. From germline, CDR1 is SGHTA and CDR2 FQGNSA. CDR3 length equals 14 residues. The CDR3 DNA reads TGTGCCAGCAGCTTCCACTCTAGCACAGATACGCAGTATTTT. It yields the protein CASSFHSSTDTQYF.

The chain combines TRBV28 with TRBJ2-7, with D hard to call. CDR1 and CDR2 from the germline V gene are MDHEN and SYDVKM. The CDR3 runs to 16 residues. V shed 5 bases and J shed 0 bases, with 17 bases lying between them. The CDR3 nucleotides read TGTGCCAGCAGTACCCTGGGGTCACAGAGCTCCTACGAGCAGTACTTC. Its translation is CASSTLGSQSSYEQYF.

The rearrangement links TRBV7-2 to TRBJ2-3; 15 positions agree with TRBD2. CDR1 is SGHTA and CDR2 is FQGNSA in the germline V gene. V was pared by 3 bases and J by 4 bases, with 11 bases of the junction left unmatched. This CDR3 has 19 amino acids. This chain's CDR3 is CASSLNPGLAGGRSDTQYF. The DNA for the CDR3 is TGTGCCAGCAGCTTGAACCCAGGACTAGCGGGGGGGCGCTCAGATACGCAGTATTTT.

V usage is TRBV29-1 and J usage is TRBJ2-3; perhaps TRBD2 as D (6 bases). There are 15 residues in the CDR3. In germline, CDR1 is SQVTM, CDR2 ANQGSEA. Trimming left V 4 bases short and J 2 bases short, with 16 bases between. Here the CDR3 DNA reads TGCAGCGTTGTTCCCGGGGGTCATCACACAGATACGCAGTATTTT. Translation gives CSVVPGGHHTDTQYF.

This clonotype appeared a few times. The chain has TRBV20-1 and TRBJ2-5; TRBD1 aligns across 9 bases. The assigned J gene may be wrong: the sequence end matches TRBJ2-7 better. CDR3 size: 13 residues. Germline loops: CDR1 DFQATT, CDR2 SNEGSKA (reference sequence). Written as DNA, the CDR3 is TGCAGTGCTGCCCCCGGGACAGGGCCCGAGCAGTACTTC. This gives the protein CSAAPGTGPEQYF.

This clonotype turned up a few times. The CDR3 region has the DNA TGCAGTGCCGCAGGGGAGACCCAGTACTTC. Its translation is CSAAGETQYF. The chain has TRBV20-1 and TRBJ2-5; possible D gene TRBD1, 5 bases. CDR3 length: 10 residues. V lost 6 bases and J lost 5, with 7 bases in between. In germline, CDR1 is DFQATT, CDR2 SNEGSKA (reference sequence).

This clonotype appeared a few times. The CDR3 coding sequence is TGTGCCAGCAGCCGAACAACGAGCACTGAAGCTTTCTTT. This translates into CASSRTTSTEAFF. The V call is TRBV6-5, the J call TRBJ1-1, with D uncertain. The germline CDR1 and CDR2 sequences are MNHEY and SVGAGI. V dropped 6 bases and J dropped 4 bases, with 12 bases sitting between them. There are 13 residues in the CDR3.

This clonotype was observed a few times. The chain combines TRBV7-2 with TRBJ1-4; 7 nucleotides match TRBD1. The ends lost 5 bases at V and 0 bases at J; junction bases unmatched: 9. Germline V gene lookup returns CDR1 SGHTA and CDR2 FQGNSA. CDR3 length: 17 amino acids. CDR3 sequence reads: CASSRTGRITTNEKLFF. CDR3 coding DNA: TGTGCCAGCAGCCGGACAGGAAGAATCACAACTAATGAAAAACTGTTTTTT.

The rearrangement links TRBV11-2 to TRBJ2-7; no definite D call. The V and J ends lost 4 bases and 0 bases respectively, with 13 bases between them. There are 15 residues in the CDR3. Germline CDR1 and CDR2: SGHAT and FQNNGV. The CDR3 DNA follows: TGTGCCAGCAGCTGGGCTTCGGGTTCCTCCTACGAGCAGTACTTC. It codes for CASSWASGSSYEQYF.

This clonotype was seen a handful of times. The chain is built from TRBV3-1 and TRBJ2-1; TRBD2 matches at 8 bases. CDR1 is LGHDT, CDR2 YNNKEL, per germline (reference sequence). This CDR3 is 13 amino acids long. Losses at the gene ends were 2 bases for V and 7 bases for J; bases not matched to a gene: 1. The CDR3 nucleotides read TGTGCCAGCAGCCAATTAGCGGGGAATGAGCAGTTCTTC. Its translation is CASSQLAGNEQFF.

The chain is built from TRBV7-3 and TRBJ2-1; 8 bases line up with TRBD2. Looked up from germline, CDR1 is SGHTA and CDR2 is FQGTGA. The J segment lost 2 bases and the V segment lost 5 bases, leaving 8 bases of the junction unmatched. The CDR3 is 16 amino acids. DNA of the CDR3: TGTGCCAGCAGCACCAGTAGCGGGGCTCCCTACAATGAGCAGTTCTTC. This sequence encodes CASSTSSGAPYNEQFF.

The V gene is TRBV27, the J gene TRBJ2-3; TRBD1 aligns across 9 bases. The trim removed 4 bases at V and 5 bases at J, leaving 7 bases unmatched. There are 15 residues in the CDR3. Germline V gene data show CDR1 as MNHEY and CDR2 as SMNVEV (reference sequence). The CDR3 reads CASSSDWTGEDTQYF. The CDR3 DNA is TGTGCCAGCAGTTCCGACTGGACAGGGGAAGATACGCAGTATTTT.

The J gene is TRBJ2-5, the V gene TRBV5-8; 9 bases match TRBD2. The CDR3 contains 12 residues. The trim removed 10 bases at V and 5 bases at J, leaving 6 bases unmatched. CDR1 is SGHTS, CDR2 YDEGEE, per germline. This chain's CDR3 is CAGGLASETQYF. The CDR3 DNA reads TGTGCCGGCGGACTAGCGAGCGAGACCCAGTACTTC.

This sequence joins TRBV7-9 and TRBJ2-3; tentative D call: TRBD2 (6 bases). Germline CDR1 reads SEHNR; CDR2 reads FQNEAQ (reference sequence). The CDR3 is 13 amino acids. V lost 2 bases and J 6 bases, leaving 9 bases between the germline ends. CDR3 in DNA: TGTGCCAGCAGCTTATGGGAGGCCGATACGCAGTATTTT. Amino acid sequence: CASSLWEADTQYF.

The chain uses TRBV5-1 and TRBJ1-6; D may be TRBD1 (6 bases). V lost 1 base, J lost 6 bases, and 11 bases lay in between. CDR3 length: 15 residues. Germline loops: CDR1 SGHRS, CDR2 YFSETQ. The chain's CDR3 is CASSLTTGSNSPLHF. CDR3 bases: TGCGCCAGCAGCTTGACTACAGGGTCTAATTCACCCCTCCACTTT.

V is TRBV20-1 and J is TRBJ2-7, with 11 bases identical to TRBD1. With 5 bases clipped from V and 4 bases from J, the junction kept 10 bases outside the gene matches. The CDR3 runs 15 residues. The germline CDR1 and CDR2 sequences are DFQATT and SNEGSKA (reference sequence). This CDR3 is CSAAGDRGSPYEQYF. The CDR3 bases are TGCAGTGCTGCCGGGGACAGGGGGTCACCTTACGAGCAGTACTTC.

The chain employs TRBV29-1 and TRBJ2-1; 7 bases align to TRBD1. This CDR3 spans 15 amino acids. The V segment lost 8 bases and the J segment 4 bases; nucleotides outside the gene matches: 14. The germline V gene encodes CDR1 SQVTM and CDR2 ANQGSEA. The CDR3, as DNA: TGCAGCCCCTCAAGATACAGGGGCCAATACAATGAGCAGTTCTTC. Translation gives CSPSRYRGQYNEQFF.

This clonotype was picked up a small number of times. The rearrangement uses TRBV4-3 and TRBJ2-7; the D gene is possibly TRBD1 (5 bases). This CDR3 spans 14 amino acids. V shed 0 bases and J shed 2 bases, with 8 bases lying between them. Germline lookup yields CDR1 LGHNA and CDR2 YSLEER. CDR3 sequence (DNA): TGCGCCAGCAGCCAAGAGGACACCACCTACGAGCAGTACTTC. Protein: CASSQEDTTYEQYF.

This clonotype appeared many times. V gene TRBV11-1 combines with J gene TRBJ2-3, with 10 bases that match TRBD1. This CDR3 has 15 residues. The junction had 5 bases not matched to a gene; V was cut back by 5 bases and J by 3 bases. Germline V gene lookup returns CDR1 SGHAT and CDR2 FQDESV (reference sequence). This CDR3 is CASSATGGWTDTQYF. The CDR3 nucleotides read TGTGCCAGCAGCGCGACAGGGGGCTGGACAGATACGCAGTATTTT.

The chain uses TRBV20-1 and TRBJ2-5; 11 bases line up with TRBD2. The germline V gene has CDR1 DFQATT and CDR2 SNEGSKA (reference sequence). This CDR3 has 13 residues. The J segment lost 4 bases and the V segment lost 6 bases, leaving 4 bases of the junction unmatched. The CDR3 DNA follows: TGCAGTGCCGTAGCGGGGGGGAGAGAGACCCAGTACTTC. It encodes CSAVAGGRETQYF.

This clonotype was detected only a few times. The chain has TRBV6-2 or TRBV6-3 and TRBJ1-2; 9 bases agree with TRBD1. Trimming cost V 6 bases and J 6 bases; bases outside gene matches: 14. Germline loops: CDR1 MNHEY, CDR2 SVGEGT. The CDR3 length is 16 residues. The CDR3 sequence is CASRTLRDRDLDGYTF. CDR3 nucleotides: TGTGCCAGCAGGACGCTACGGGACAGGGACTTAGATGGCTACACCTTC.

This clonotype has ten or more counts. CDR3 nucleotides: TGTGCCAGCAGCTGGAGCCCAGGAGACAGCACTGAAGCTTTCTTT. Protein sequence: CASSWSPGDSTEAFF. The chain couples TRBV7-2 to TRBJ1-1; tentatively, D is TRBD1 (5 bases). The ends were cut back, 4 bases at V and 4 bases at J, with 16 bases in the middle. Germline V gives CDR1 SGHTA, CDR2 FQGNSA. The CDR3 has 15 amino acids.

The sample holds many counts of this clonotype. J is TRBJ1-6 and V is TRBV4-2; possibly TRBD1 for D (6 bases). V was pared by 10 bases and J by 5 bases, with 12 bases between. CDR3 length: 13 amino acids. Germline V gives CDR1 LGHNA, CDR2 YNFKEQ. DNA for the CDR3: TGTGCCACCCAGGGGACAAATAATTCACCCCTCCACTTT. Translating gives CATQGTNNSPLHF.

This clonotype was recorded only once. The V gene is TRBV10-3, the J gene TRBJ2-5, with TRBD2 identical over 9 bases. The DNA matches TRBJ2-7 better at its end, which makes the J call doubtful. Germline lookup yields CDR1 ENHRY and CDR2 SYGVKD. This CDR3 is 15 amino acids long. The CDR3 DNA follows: TGTGCCATCAGTGGGGAGCGGGGGGATGCCTACGAGCAGTACTTC. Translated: CAISGERGDAYEQYF.

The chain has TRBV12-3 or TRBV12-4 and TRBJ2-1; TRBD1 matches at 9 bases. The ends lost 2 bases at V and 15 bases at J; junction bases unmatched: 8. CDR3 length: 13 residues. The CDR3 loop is CASSLKPDRGAFF. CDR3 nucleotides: TGTGCCAGCAGTTTAAAGCCCGACAGGGGGGCGTTCTTC.

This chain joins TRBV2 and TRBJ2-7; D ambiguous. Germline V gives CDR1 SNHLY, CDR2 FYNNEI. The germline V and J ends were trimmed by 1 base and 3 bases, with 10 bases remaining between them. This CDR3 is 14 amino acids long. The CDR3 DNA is TGTGCCAGCAGTGAAGGACAAGCCAACTACGAGCAGTACTTC. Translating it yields CASSEGQANYEQYF.

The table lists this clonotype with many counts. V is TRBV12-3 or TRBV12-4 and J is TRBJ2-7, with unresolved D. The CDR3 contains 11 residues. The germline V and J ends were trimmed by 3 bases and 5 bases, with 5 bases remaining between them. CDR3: CASSFSHEQYF. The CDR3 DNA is TGTGCCAGCAGTTTCTCGCACGAGCAGTACTTC.

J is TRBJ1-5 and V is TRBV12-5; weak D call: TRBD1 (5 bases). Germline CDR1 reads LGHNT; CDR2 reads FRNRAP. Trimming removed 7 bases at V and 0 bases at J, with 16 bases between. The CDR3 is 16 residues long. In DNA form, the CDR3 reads TGTGCTAGTGCCTGGGAGGGGACCCATAGCAATCAGCCCCAGCATTTT. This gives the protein CASAWEGTHSNQPQHF. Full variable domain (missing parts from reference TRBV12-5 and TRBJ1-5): DARVTQTPRHKVTEMGQEVTMRCQPILGHNTVFWYRQTMMQGLELLAYFRNRAPLDDSGMPKDRFSAEMPDATLATLKIQPSEPRDSAVYFCASAWEGTHSNQPQHFGDGTRLSIL.

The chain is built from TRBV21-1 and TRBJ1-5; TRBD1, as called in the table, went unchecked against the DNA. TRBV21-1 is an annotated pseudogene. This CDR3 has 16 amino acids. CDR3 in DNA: TGTGCCAGCACCGCACAAAATTACAGGGTCAGACAGCCCCAGCATTTT. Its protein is CASTAQNYRVRQPQHF.